This T cell receptor (beta chain) was identified during a study of CD8 T cells in ankylosing spondylitis. Study-wide findings and caveats: Clones linked to disease were reported to show significant enrichment in matched ankylosing spondylitis synovial fluid. A motif of under 10 highly homologous TCR beta variants was seen as apparently characteristic of ankylosing spondylitis blood.

With respect to this clonotype: What it binds is unknown.

The germline V and J ends were trimmed by 6 bases and 4 bases, with 9 bases remaining between them. CDR3 length: 11 residues. Germline V gives CDR1 DFQATT, CDR2 SNEGSKA (reference sequence). One entry per CDR3 protein results from TCRdb running MiXCR on the 5' RACE reads. The top ten hold 0.89% of the sample, which has 350,000 to 550,000 distinct CDR3 sequences, 25% to 30% seen once. The receptor comes from a male donor with ankylosing spondylitis. Sample: blood, either unsorted or a sorted T cell fraction (not recorded which). The genes are TRBV20-1 and TRBJ2-5; D not certain. CDR3 amino acids: CSASVGETQYF. Here the CDR3 DNA reads TGCAGTGCCAGTGTGGGAGAGACCCAGTACTTC.